Listed below are T cell receptor beta chains from one sample, sequenced in a study of cytomegalovirus exposure and HLA in healthy donors. Clones were sequenced by immunoSEQ multiplex PCR, and TCRdb holds only the in-frame ones, with some missing. The sample lists 150,000 to 200,000 clones, 85% seen once, with about 2.5% in the top ten. Input material: PBMCs. The receptors shown here come from a woman between 45 and 60 years old in good health and CMV-seronegative. The CDR3 runs from the conserved cysteine through the conserved F or W. The D gene is left open where the match is weak. The size entry is marked missing in some rows and otherwise reads once, few, many or a size class.

j_call v_call clone_size d_call cdr3_aa cdr3_nt
TRBJ1-5 TRBV7-6 - - CASSGDNNQPQHF TGTGCCAGCAGCGGGGACAACAATCAGCCCCAGCATTTT
TRBJ1-2 TRBV4-1 - TRBD1 CASSQVGLDRGHSNGYTF TGCGCCAGCAGCCAAGTTGGTCTCGACAGGGGCCATTCGAATGGCTACACCTTC
TRBJ1-3 TRBV6-1 - TRBD1 CASSEVWYRGPGNTIYF TGTGCCAGCAGTGAAGTGTGGTACAGGGGGCCTGGAAACACCATATATTTT
TRBJ1-5 TRBV5-8 - - CASSFRGAVAGNQPQHF TGTGCCAGCAGCTTCCGGGGGGCGGTTGCAGGCAATCAGCCCCAGCATTTT
TRBJ2-3 TRBV27 - - CASSSTWGGGDTQYF TGTGCCAGCAGTTCCACTTGGGGCGGTGGTGATACGCAGTATTTT
TRBJ2-4 TRBV7-9 - - CASSLAGDKNIQYF TGTGCCAGCAGCTTAGCGGGAGACAAAAACATTCAGTACTTC
TRBJ2-1 TRBV28 - TRBD2 CASSFFGAGSTYNEQFF TGTGCCAGCAGTTTCTTTGGAGCGGGAAGTACCTACAATGAGCAGTTCTTC
TRBJ2-1 TRBV11-2 - - CASSLAGLPTYNEQFF TGTGCCAGCAGCTTAGCGGGACTCCCCACCTACAATGAGCAGTTCTTC
TRBJ2-4 TRBV5-1 - - CASKKGDEDKNIQYF TGCGCCAGCAAAAAGGGGGACGAGGACAAAAACATTCAGTACTTC
TRBJ2-1 TRBV28 once TRBD2 CASSLAGSPNEQFF TGTGCCAGCAGTCTAGCGGGAAGCCCCAATGAGCAGTTCTTC
TRBJ1-5 TRBV28 - TRBD1 CASSLLGTGDQPQHF TGTGCCAGCAGTTTATTGGGGACAGGAGATCAGCCCCAGCATTTT
TRBJ1-6 TRBV6-1 few TRBD1 CASSEMGTGYNSPLHF TGTGCCAGCAGTGAAATGGGGACAGGCTATAATTCACCCCTCCACTTT
TRBJ1-3 TRBV28 - TRBD1 CASLTGGPGNTIYF TGTGCCAGCCTAACAGGGGGCCCTGGAAACACCATATATTTT
TRBJ2-5 TRBV11-2 - - CASSITTGTQQETQYF TGTGCCAGCAGCATTACAACCGGGACACAGCAAGAGACCCAGTACTTC
TRBJ1-2 TRBV9 - TRBD1 CASSGRTGANYGYTF TGTGCCAGCAGCGGGCGGACAGGCGCCAACTATGGCTACACCTTC
TRBJ2-3 TRBV6-1 - - CASLEGPRTDTQYF TGTGCCAGCTTGGAGGGGCCCCGCACAGATACGCAGTATTTT
TRBJ2-3 TRBV4-3 - - CASSQYDAGLYQGTDTQYF TGCGCCAGCAGCCAGTACGACGCGGGTCTATACCAGGGGACAGATACGCAGTATTTT
TRBJ2-1 TRBV14 - - CASSQVRYNEQFF TGTGCCAGCAGCCAAGTACGGTACAATGAGCAGTTCTTC
TRBJ2-7 TRBV15 - TRBD2 CAASIGESGANYEQYF TGTGCCGCCAGTATCGGGGAAAGCGGGGCGAACTACGAGCAGTACTTC
TRBJ2-7 TRBV18 - TRBD1 CASSPGQGATYEQYF TGTGCCAGCTCACCTGGCCAGGGGGCGACCTACGAGCAGTACTTC
TRBJ2-3 TRBV30 - - CAWSETITDTQYF TGTGCCTGGAGCGAAACAATCACAGATACGCAGTATTTT
TRBJ2-1 TRBV19 - TRBD1 CASTPDRSSYNEQFF TGTGCCAGTACCCCGGACAGGAGCTCCTACAATGAGCAGTTCTTC
TRBJ2-1 TRBV9 - TRBD2 CASRSGRAHNEQFF TGTGCCAGTAGGTCCGGGAGGGCCCACAATGAGCAGTTCTTC
TRBJ2-2 TRBV2 - - CASSGVDGELFF TGTGCCAGCAGTGGAGTCGACGGGGAGCTGTTTTTT
TRBJ2-2 TRBV30 - TRBD2 CAWSSNYPGLAGAGELFF TGTGCCTGGAGTTCTAACTATCCGGGACTAGCGGGAGCAGGGGAGCTGTTTTTT
TRBJ1-1 TRBV11-3 - TRBD1 CASSLGSSGGMAFF TGTGCCAGCAGCTTGGGATCCTCAGGGGGAATGGCTTTCTTT
TRBJ2-3 TRBV23-1 - TRBD2 CASSRSAPGLVVATQYF TGCGCCAGCAGTCGATCGGCCCCAGGACTAGTAGTGGCTACGCAGTATTTT
TRBJ1-4 TRBV7-2 - TRBD1 CASSSRTGNEKLFF TGTGCCAGCAGCTCTCGGACAGGGAATGAAAAACTGTTTTTT
TRBJ1-2 TRBV13 - TRBD1 CASSLGGTGGYGYTF TGTGCCAGCAGCTTAGGCGGTACAGGGGGCTATGGCTACACCTTC
TRBJ1-1 TRBV28 - - CASSLPVLRGTEAFF TGTGCCAGCAGTTTACCTGTCCTTAGGGGCACTGAAGCTTTCTTT
TRBJ2-7 TRBV19 - - CASSIAGYSYEQYF TGTGCCAGTAGTATCGCGGGGTATTCGTACGAGCAGTACTTC
TRBJ2-7 TRBV5-1 - - CASSRDRAGHEQYF TGCGCCAGCAGCCGTGACAGGGCGGGGCACGAGCAGTACTTC
TRBJ1-2 TRBV27 - TRBD1 CASSPGTGAHGYTF TGTGCCAGCAGCCCGGGGACAGGGGCCCATGGCTACACCTTC